This T cell receptor beta chain originates from a study of control samples from healthy donors and cancer patients. Measured with immunoSEQ multiplex PCR; TCRdb has only the in-frame clones, and not every one. Of around 130,000 clones in the sample, under 95% were seen once. Trimming took 2 bases from V and 10 from J, leaving 12 bases between them. The CDR3 loop spans 13 amino acids. In germline, CDR1 is SGHDN, CDR2 FVKESK. The rearrangement links TRBV14 to TRBJ2-1; a weak D match, TRBD1 (6 bases). This sequence originates from a middle-aged man with head and neck cancer. The sample was PBMCs. The CDR3, as DNA: TGTGCCAGCAGCCAACTGGGGGCGGAGGAGCAGTTCTTC. This gives the protein CASSQLGAEEQFF.